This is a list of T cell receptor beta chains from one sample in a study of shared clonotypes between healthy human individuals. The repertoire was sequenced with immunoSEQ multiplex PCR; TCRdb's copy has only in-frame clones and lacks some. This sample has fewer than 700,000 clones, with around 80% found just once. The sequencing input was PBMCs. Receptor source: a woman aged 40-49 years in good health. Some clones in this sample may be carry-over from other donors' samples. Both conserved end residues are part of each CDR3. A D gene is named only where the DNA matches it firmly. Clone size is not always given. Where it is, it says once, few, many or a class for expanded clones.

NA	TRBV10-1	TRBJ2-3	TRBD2	CASSEGTSGKGTDTQYF	TGCGCCAGCAGTGAAGGGACTAGCGGGAAGGGCACAGATACGCAGTATTTT
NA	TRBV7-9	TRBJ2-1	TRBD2	CASSPLAGVVQFF	TGTGCCAGCAGCCCCTTAGCGGGAGTGGTTCAGTTCTTC
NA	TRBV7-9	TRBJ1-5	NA	CASSFTGFRNQPQHF	TGTGCCAGCAGCTTTACAGGGTTCCGCAATCAGCCCCAGCATTTT
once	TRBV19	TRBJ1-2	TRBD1	CASIRGTGGTNYGYTF	TGTGCCAGTATTAGAGGGACAGGAGGGACTAACTATGGCTACACCTTC
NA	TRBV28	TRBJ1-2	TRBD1	CASSSTGTGGAGYGYTF	TGTGCCAGCAGCTCAACCGGGACAGGGGGCGCCGGGTATGGCTACACCTTC
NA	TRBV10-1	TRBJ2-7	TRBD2	CASSRFGLASDEQYF	TGCGCCAGCAGCCGATTTGGACTAGCGTCAGACGAGCAGTACTTC
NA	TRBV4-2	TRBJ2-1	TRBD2	CASSQVLAGIYNEQFF	TGTGCCAGCAGCCAAGTACTAGCGGGCATCTACAATGAGCAGTTCTTC
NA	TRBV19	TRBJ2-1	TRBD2	CASRVDSGTSGNNEQFF	TGTGCCAGTAGGGTAGACTCGGGGACTAGCGGTAACAATGAGCAGTTCTTC
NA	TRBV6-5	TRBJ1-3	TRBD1	CASSRTGEGGNTIYF	TGTGCCAGCAGTCGAACAGGGGAAGGTGGAAACACCATATATTTT
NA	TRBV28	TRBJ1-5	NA	CASSFLGQGTTADQPQHF	TGTGCCAGCAGTTTTTTGGGGCAGGGGACAACCGCTGATCAGCCCCAGCATTTT
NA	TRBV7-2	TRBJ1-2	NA	CASSLTEIYGYTF	TGTGCCAGCAGCTTAACAGAGATCTATGGCTACACCTTC
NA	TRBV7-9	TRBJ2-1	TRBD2	CASSSGTSGRNEQFF	TGTGCCAGCAGCTCCGGGACTAGCGGGCGGAATGAGCAGTTCTTC
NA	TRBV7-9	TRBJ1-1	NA	CASSFETGNTEAFF	TGTGCCAGCAGCTTTGAGACAGGGAACACTGAAGCTTTCTTT